One and the same sample provided the 11 T cell receptor beta chains below, sequenced in a study of metastatic and nonmetastatic thyroid tumors. Thyroid surgery was preceded by no treatment in any patient. TCRdb re-analyzed the PCR reads using MiXCR. The sample lists 35,000 to 45,000 clones; about 3.3% were seen once. Sequencing was carried out using blood. The receptors were gathered from a female donor with papillary thyroid cancer or a benign thyroid nodule (not recorded which). Some clones in this sample may be carry-over from other donors' samples.

This clone came up a few times. The J gene is TRBJ2-5, the V gene TRBV4-1; TRBD2 aligns across 8 bases. The CDR3 runs 14 residues. The junction had 4 bases not matched to a gene; V was cut back by 4 bases and J by 3 bases. The germline V gene encodes CDR1 MGHRA and CDR2 YSYEKL. CDR3: CASSRTGGEETQYF. CDR3 DNA: TGCGCCAGCAGCCGAACCGGGGGGGAAGAGACCCAGTACTTC.

This clone was seen repeatedly, ten times or more. The chain couples TRBV30 to TRBJ1-2, with D tentatively TRBD1 (6 bases). V lost 5 bases, J lost 6 bases, and 22 bases lay in between. This CDR3 spans 15 amino acids. Germline V gives CDR1 GTSNPN, CDR2 SVGIG (reference sequence). The chain's CDR3 is CAWSRRNTGSDGYTF. The CDR3 coding sequence is TGTGCCTGGTCCCGGAGAAATACAGGGTCGGATGGCTACACCTTC.

This chain links TRBV6-1 with TRBJ1-5; D possibly corresponds to TRBD1 (6 bases). Germline CDR1 MNHNS, CDR2 SASEGT. Trimming pared 2 bases from V and 0 bases from J, leaving 11 bases between. The CDR3 has 16 residues. CDR3 amino acids: CASSEYEGHSNQPQHF. CDR3 DNA sequence: TGTGCCAGCAGTGAATATGAGGGACATAGCAATCAGCCCCAGCATTTT.

This clone was seen only a few times. The chain uses TRBV6-5 and TRBJ2-7; D unresolved. Germline assignment: CDR1 MNHEY and CDR2 SVGAGI. The CDR3 consists of 11 residues. Trimming left V 2 bases short and J 9 bases short, with 8 bases between. CDR3 nucleotide sequence: TGTGCCAGCAGTTACGTTGGTGTGCAGTACTTC. Translating gives CASSYVGVQYF.

This clone has at least ten counts. The chain carries TRBV4-1 and TRBJ1-3, with 10 bases fitting TRBD1. V gave up 0 bases and J gave up 4 bases; unmatched junction bases: 15. This CDR3 is built from 20 residues. CDR1 and CDR2 (germline): MGHRA, YSYEKL. The CDR3 DNA is TGCGCCAGCAGCCAAGATCTGGTCAGACAGGGGGCGATCACCGGAAACACCATATATTTT. This codes for CASSQDLVRQGAITGNTIYF.

This clone was seen ten or more times. The sample holds other DNA sequences that translate to the same CDR3. This chain joins TRBV11-2 and TRBJ2-7; D call uncertain. Trimming took off 5 bases at V and 4 bases at J, with 9 bases between the two ends. In germline, CDR1 is SGHAT, CDR2 FQNNGV. CDR3 length: 12 amino acids. The CDR3 reads CASSEGSYEQYF. The CDR3, as DNA: TGTGCCAGCAGCGAAGGTTCGTACGAGCAGTACTTC.

Only a few counts were recorded for this clone. The chain recombines TRBV28 with TRBJ2-1, with D maybe TRBD2 (6 bases). Deletions cut 7 bases from V and 4 bases from J, with 17 bases between. Germline V lookup: CDR1 MDHEN, CDR2 SYDVKM. The CDR3 runs 15 residues. This chain's CDR3 is CASTPRRVAYNEQFF. The CDR3 nucleotides read TGTGCCAGCACCCCCCGGAGGGTTGCTTACAATGAGCAGTTCTTC.

This chain joins TRBV10-2 and TRBJ2-1; 7 bases map to TRBD1. Germline V CDR1 and CDR2: WSHSY, SAAADI. The trim removed 0 bases at V and 7 bases at J, leaving 0 bases unmatched. The CDR3 extends over 13 amino acids. The CDR3 region has the DNA TGCGCCAGCAGTGAGTCGACAGGGAATGAGCAGTTCTTC. It codes for CASSESTGNEQFF.

The chain has TRBV7-8 and TRBJ2-2; unclear D gene. This CDR3 has 13 residues. V was clipped by 5 bases and J by 4 bases, with 8 bases between them. The V gene's germline CDR1 is SGHVS and CDR2 FQNEAQ. The CDR3: CASSPVRTGELFF. Written as DNA, the CDR3 is TGTGCCAGCAGCCCCGTCCGCACCGGGGAGCTGTTTTTT.

The V call is TRBV6-5, the J call TRBJ2-5, with D tentatively TRBD1 (6 bases). This CDR3 is 14 amino acids long. Per the germline V gene, CDR1 is MNHEY and CDR2 is SVGAGI. V was shortened by 2 bases and J by 1 base, with 8 bases between the two germline ends. The CDR3 DNA follows: TGTGCCAGCAGTTACGGGGGCAGCCAAGAGACCCAGTACTTC. It codes for CASSYGGSQETQYF.

This clone was seen repeatedly, ten times or more. Here the CDR3 reads CASSSGTFTEAFF. CDR3 sequence (DNA): TGCGCCAGCAGCTCCGGGACGTTCACTGAAGCTTTCTTT. This chain links TRBV5-1 with TRBJ1-1; tentatively, D is TRBD1 (5 bases). Trimming removed 3 bases from V and 4 bases from J, with 10 bases in between. This CDR3 is 13 amino acids long. Germline V gene lookup returns CDR1 SGHRS and CDR2 YFSETQ.